A single sample is the source of the 5 T cell receptor beta chains below, sequenced in a study of T-cell memory formation after mild COVID-19. From the 5' RACE reads, TCRdb called clonotypes with MiXCR, one entry per CDR3 protein. This table holds about 560,000 distinct CDR3 sequences, approximately 21% found once. The sequencing input was PBMCs or a T cell subset sorted from them (not recorded which). Receptors originate from an adult woman who had mild COVID-19 (a few samples of this study predate the infection). Cell type and time point are not known.

This clonotype was counted between two and nine times. One junction end disagrees with the germline gene, perhaps due to a read error. The V gene is TRBV2, the J gene TRBJ2-7; D could derive from TRBD1 or TRBD2 (5 bases each). Germline V gene data show CDR1 as SNHLY and CDR2 as FYNNEI. The CDR3 has 11 residues. The DNA for the CDR3 is TGCGCCGGGGCTCCTGGGGGCGAGCAGTACTTC. Residues: CAGAPGGEQYF.

This clonotype was seen a handful of times. The chain joins TRBV11-2 to TRBJ1-4; a weak D match, TRBD1 (6 bases). This CDR3 has 15 residues. Trimming cost V 1 base and J 7 bases, with 13 bases left between them. CDR1 and CDR2 (germline): SGHAT, FQNNGV. The CDR3 here is CASSLVQGMAEKLFF. Written as DNA, the CDR3 is TGTGCCAGCAGCTTAGTGCAGGGGATGGCTGAAAAACTGTTTTTT. The full variable domain, in which reference TRBV11-2 and TRBJ1-4 provide the parts outside the CDR3, is EAGVAQSPRYKIIEKRQSVAFWCNPISGHATLYWYQQILGQGPKLLIQFQNNGVVDDSQLPKDRFSAERLKGVDSTLKIQPAKLEDSAVYLCASSLVQGMAEKLFFGSGTQLSVL.

The rearrangement uses TRBV10-3 and TRBJ2-7, with 12 positions matching TRBD2. With 3 bases clipped from V and 1 base from J, the junction kept 4 bases outside the gene matches. Looked up from germline, CDR1 is ENHRY and CDR2 is SYGVKD. There are 16 residues in the CDR3. CDR3 amino acids: CAISDLGLAGSYEQYF. The CDR3, as DNA: TGTGCCATCAGTGACCTGGGACTAGCGGGTTCCTACGAGCAGTACTTC.

J is TRBJ1-2 and V is TRBV3-1; unclear D gene. Germline lookup yields CDR1 LGHDT and CDR2 YNNKEL (reference sequence). Trimming left V 4 bases short and J 7 bases short, with 10 bases between. The CDR3 loop spans 12 amino acids. Written as DNA, the CDR3 is TGTGCCAGCAGCCTGCGCCAGAGTGGCTACACCTTC. This gives the protein CASSLRQSGYTF. The full variable domain, in which reference TRBV3-1 and TRBJ1-2 provide the parts outside the CDR3, is DTAVSQTPKYLVTQMGNDKSIKCEQNLGHDTMYWYKQDSKKFLKIMFSYNNKELIINETVPNRFSPKSPDKAHLNLHINSLELGDSAVYFCASSLRQSGYTFGSGTRLTVV.

A word on this clonotype: This may arise from a read error, as a much more abundant clone is one base away. The gene calls are TRBV4-1 and TRBJ1-3, with 10 nucleotides matching TRBD1. V was pared by 1 base and J by 9 bases, with 9 bases of the junction left unmatched. CDR1 is MGHRA and CDR2 is YSYEKL in the germline V gene. The CDR3 is 16 amino acids. CDR3 bases: TGCGCCAGCAGCCAAGTGGAGACAGGGGGCTTAAGCACCATATATTTT. Residues: CASSQVETGGLSTIYF.